This is a list of T cell receptor beta chains from one sample in a study of blood T cell repertoires in COVID-19. The repertoire was sequenced with immunoSEQ multiplex PCR; TCRdb's copy has only in-frame clones and lacks some. The data contain about 41,000 clones, around 88% of them singletons. The sequenced sample consisted of peripheral blood. All receptors derive from an elderly woman with active or convalescent COVID-19. Each CDR3 is given with its conserved first and last residue. D genes are given only for firm matches. Size is stated for part of the rows, as once, few or many counts, or as a class when the clone is expanded.

TRBJ2-1 NA TRBV24-1 NA CATSVRGIEQFF TGTGCCACCAGTGTAAGGGGCATTGAGCAGTTCTTC
TRBJ2-1 NA TRBV7-2 NA CASSLARNEQFF TGTGCCAGCAGCTTAGCGAGAAATGAGCAGTTCTTC
TRBJ2-7 NA TRBV30 TRBD2 CAWGSGSSGSHEQYF TGTGCCTGGGGGAGTGGTTCTAGCGGGAGCCACGAGCAGTACTTC
TRBJ2-1 NA TRBV14 NA CASSSQITGRPYNEQFF TGTGCCAGCAGCTCACAAATAACAGGGAGACCCTACAATGAGCAGTTCTTC
TRBJ2-1 NA TRBV6-2/TRBV6-3 TRBD2 CASSYARLAGGMFF TGTGCCAGCAGTTACGCCAGACTAGCGGGAGGTATGTTCTTC
TRBJ2-5 NA TRBV2 NA CASSEGFLRERTQYF TGTGCCAGCAGTGAAGGGTTCCTCCGGGAGCGGACCCAGTACTTC
TRBJ1-1 NA TRBV12-5 NA CASGLVEQNTEAFF TGTGCTAGTGGTTTGGTAGAGCAAAACACTGAAGCTTTCTTT
TRBJ1-1 few TRBV3-1/TRBV3-2 NA CASSQDSGKWTEAFF TGTGCCAGCAGCCAAGATAGCGGGAAGTGGACTGAAGCTTTCTTT
TRBJ1-1 NA TRBV19 NA CASSIESDTEAFF TGTGCCAGTAGTATAGAGTCGGACACTGAAGCTTTCTTT
TRBJ2-2 NA TRBV18 TRBD1 CASSPFDPGQGTGELFF TGTGCCAGCTCACCATTTGATCCGGGACAGGGCACCGGGGAGCTGTTTTTT
TRBJ2-3 NA TRBV6-2/TRBV6-3 NA CASSYIRGNTDTQYF TGTGCCAGCAGTTACATACGAGGGAACACAGATACGCAGTATTTT
TRBJ2-5 NA TRBV2 TRBD2 CASFGLAAGQETQYF TGTGCCAGCTTTGGACTAGCTGCTGGCCAAGAGACCCAGTACTTC
TRBJ1-6 NA TRBV19 NA CASSHKRDSPLHF TGTGCCAGTAGTCACAAGAGGGATTCACCCCTCCACTTT
TRBJ2-2 few TRBV5-5 TRBD1 CASSLAGTGPGELFF TGTGCCAGCAGCTTGGCCGGGACAGGGCCCGGGGAGCTGTTTTTT
TRBJ1-5 NA TRBV6-2/TRBV6-3 TRBD1 CASSSAGQGARYSNQPQHF TGTGCCAGCAGTTCCGCCGGACAGGGGGCCAGATATAGCAATCAGCCCCAGCATTTT
TRBJ1-2 NA TRBV28 NA CASSSQVYGYTF TGTGCCAGCAGTTCACAGGTCTATGGCTACACCTTC
TRBJ2-7 NA TRBV4-1 TRBD1 CASSPRQGAGEQYF TGCGCCAGCAGCCCGAGACAGGGGGCGGGGGAGCAGTACTTC
TRBJ1-1 NA TRBV28 NA CASSLVEGRSAFF TGTGCCAGCAGTTTAGTGGAGGGGCGGTCAGCTTTCTTT
TRBJ2-7 NA TRBV5-4 TRBD2 CASSLEGLQNEQYF TGTGCCAGCAGCTTAGAGGGACTACAGAACGAGCAGTACTTC
TRBJ2-4 NA TRBV7-8 TRBD1 CASRKDRGAKNIQYF TGTGCCAGCAGAAAAGACAGGGGAGCCAAAAACATTCAGTACTTC
TRBJ2-7 NA TRBV20-1 NA CSASRGTARYEQYF TGCAGTGCTAGTCGGGGGACAGCTAGATACGAGCAGTACTTC
TRBJ2-1 NA TRBV2 NA CASSGTRSYNEQFF TGTGCCAGCAGTGGGACTCGCTCCTACAATGAGCAGTTCTTC
TRBJ2-1 NA TRBV6-5 TRBD2 CASSYSELAGAGEQFF TGTGCCAGCAGTTACTCGGAATTAGCGGGAGCAGGTGAGCAGTTCTTC
TRBJ1-1 once TRBV20-1 TRBD1 CSASGTGNTEAFF TGCAGTGCTAGTGGGACAGGGAACACTGAAGCTTTCTTT
TRBJ1-5 NA TRBV2 NA CASRGVDSNQPQHF TGTGCCAGCAGGGGAGTTGATAGCAATCAGCCCCAGCATTTT